These 3 T cell receptor beta chains were all obtained from the same sample, sequenced in a study of shared T cell receptors in the human thymus. Generated by immunoSEQ multiplex PCR, the TCRdb table keeps only in-frame clones and is missing some. The data show over 350,000 clones, approximately 95% seen once. Material: thymocytes. All receptors come from a human donor.

The genes are TRBV5-6 and TRBJ1-2, with 9 nucleotides matching TRBD1. J lost 6 bases, V lost 4 bases, and 4 bases had no gene match. This CDR3 has 13 residues. The germline V gene encodes CDR1 SGHDT and CDR2 YYEEEE. Written as DNA, the CDR3 is TGTGCCAGCAGCACCACAGGGGGCGATGGCTACACCTTC. Its protein is CASSTTGGDGYTF.

This chain joins TRBV11-2 and TRBJ2-2; perhaps TRBD2 as D (5 bases). The CDR3 length is 16 residues. Germline V lookup: CDR1 SGHAT, CDR2 FQNNGV. Between the trimmed V and J ends, which lost 0 bases and 1 base, there was a span of 9 bases. For the CDR3, the DNA is TGTGCCAGCAGCTTAGATTGGACTCTGAACACCGGGGAGCTGTTTTTT. It specifies CASSLDWTLNTGELFF.

The DNA of the CDR3 is TGTGCCAGCAGCCCCACGGACAGGGAAAGGACAGATACGCAGTATTTT. It translates to CASSPTDRERTDTQYF. The chain carries TRBV11-2 and TRBJ2-3, with TRBD1 matching over 8 bases. The CDR3 runs to 16 residues. Germline CDR1 and CDR2: SGHAT and FQNNGV. V shed 5 bases and J 3 bases; nucleotides not matched to a gene: 10.